Listed below are T cell receptor beta chains from one sample, sequenced in a study of shared clonotypes between healthy human individuals. This table comes from immunoSEQ multiplex PCR, and its TCRdb copy is limited to in-frame clones, with some not included. The sample lists around 1.9 million clones; 90% to 95% were seen once. The specimen was naive CD8+ T cells from PBMCs. The receptor set was obtained from a man aged 18 to 29 in good health. Some clones in this sample may be carry-over from other donors' samples. Both conserved end residues are trimmed from each CDR3. Each record gives: V gene, CDR3 length, CDR3 protein.

>TRBV5-1|14
ASSLAWGFSSYEQY
>TRBV19|14
ASGPWTAGSTDTQY
>TRBV29-1|10
SALDGGNTIY
>TRBV9|17
ASSIKGRETGLAGDEQF
>TRBV5-1|17
ASSLKISGRAHHTDTQY
>TRBV14|14
ASSRRVVLPGNEQF
>TRBV7-9|9
ATRLGDEQY
>TRBV7-9|13
ASSPTGNSYNEQF
>TRBV14|12
ASSPLQSRTEAF
>TRBV19|9
ASSMVNEQF
>TRBV5-1|14
ASSLGLGRINNEQF
>TRBV29-1|12
SVPFERVADTQY
>TRBV9|14
ASSEEGRTLNTEAF
>TRBV27|14
ASSLSGQGGLGKLF
>TRBV28|10
ASTFGDPRLF
>TRBV19|12
ASTPGHRNEKLF
>TRBV7-2|12
ASSLKGEFYGYT
>TRBV19|11
ASRRDSYNEQF
>TRBV5-1|10
ASSLLGGEQY
>TRBV19|13
ASSTRTSPGHGYT
>TRBV27|11
ASSHDLIHEQY
>TRBV19|13
ASSISTEQNQPQH
>TRBV7-6|14
ASSLVSPSVQETQY
>TRBV27|15
ASSLGPAQSSYNEQF
>TRBV6-1|13
ASIAVQGASTEAF
>TRBV21-1|16
ASFTGTKLIFGANVLT
>TRBV25-1|14
ASSGSGEDPGNTIY
>TRBV28|12
ASTKTGSNTEAF
>TRBV6-1|12
ASSPWTSGNEQF
>TRBV7-9|14
ASSPRSAILNTEAF
>TRBV6-5|10
ASGVYVHEQF
>TRBV7-9|13
ASSSTQGAGYEQY
>TRBV28|13
ASSLRDSSTDTQY
>TRBV10-3|15
AISESTATALYYGYT
>TRBV29-1|10
SVDGSTDTQY
>TRBV2|12
ASTGQGRNTEAF
>TRBV5-8|12
ASSPGTSNTEAF
>TRBV7-2|11
ASSSTNNYGYT
>TRBV27|11
ASSSRGPGTQY
>TRBV28|16
ASSRYYGEDLAKNIQY
>TRBV4-2|13
ASSQERSGYNEQF
>TRBV4-1|12
ASSLQGGPGEQY
>TRBV7-2|12
ASSLVLRAGELF
>TRBV9|13
ASSATGLTNEKLF
>TRBV27|13
ASRSGQQFYNEQF
>TRBV15|12
ATSRARGDYEQY
>TRBV14|13
ASSPPGLGSNEQF
>TRBV5-1|13
ASSSRDKSYNEQF
>TRBV27|11
ASSEGTFDEQF
>TRBV5-6|12
ASSLGSSGYTQY
>TRBV5-1|11
ASSLTGAYEQY
>TRBV15|11
ATSRVSDGCYT
>TRBV30|14
AWNGGSLGVGETQY
>TRBV6-1|11
ASSPGQLNLAF
>TRBV4-3|13
ASSQDVRVGNTIY
>TRBV4-2|14
ASSLNPGTGSYEQY
>TRBV9|13
ASSVFGEPTYEQY
>TRBV11-2|14
ASSLQGPSSYNEQF